The 13 T cell receptor beta chains in this list originate from one sample, sequenced in a study of beta chain features in type 1 diabetes. Findings of the study overall: All four CD4+ subsets of Type 1 diabetes patients contained TCRB CDR3s that were moderately but significantly shorter.

Expressed TCRB transcripts were sequenced after all isolated RNA was converted to cDNA. Profiling relied on immunoSEQ multiplex PCR, and the TCRdb table lists in-frame clones only, not all of them. Of hundreds of thousands of clones listed, about an eighth are singletons. The antigens of these receptors remain unknown. Sequencing was carried out using naive CD4+ T cells from blood. All receptors derive from a young man with type 1 diabetes.

The chain is built from TRBV6-1 and TRBJ2-5, with 12 bases matching TRBD2. After removal of 4 bases from V and 5 bases from J, the junction contained 5 bases not matched to a gene. This CDR3 comprises 15 residues. From germline, CDR1 is MNHNS and CDR2 SASEGT. CDR3 DNA sequence: TGTGCCAGCAGTGGATCTAGCGGGGGGGCGGAGACCCAGTACTTC. The encoded protein is CASSGSSGGAETQYF.

This clone was detected only a few times. This chain connects TRBV30 to TRBJ1-3; D unclear. V was trimmed by 0 bases and J by 0 bases, leaving 9 bases between them. This CDR3 has 15 amino acids. The germline V gene encodes CDR1 GTSNPN and CDR2 SVGIG (reference sequence). The CDR3 is CAWSVQMSSGNTIYF. The CDR3 nucleotides read TGTGCCTGGAGTGTACAGATGAGCTCTGGAAACACCATATATTTT. The whole variable domain, remainder taken from reference TRBV30 and TRBJ1-3, is SQTIHQWPATLVQPVGSPLSLECTVEGTSNPNLYWYRQAAGRGLQLLFYSVGIGQISSEVPQNLSASRPQDRQFILSSKKLLLSDSGFYLCAWSVQMSSGNTIYFGEGSWLTVV.

This clone turned up a few times. The chain combines TRBV28 with TRBJ2-1, with 10 bases matching TRBD1. Per the germline V gene, CDR1 is MDHEN and CDR2 is SYDVKM. The CDR3 consists of 16 residues. V was pared by 5 bases and J by 0 bases, with 4 bases of the junction left unmatched. CDR3 loop: CASSARDRGSYNEQFF. The DNA of the CDR3 is TGTGCCAGCAGTGCCCGGGACAGGGGCTCCTACAATGAGCAGTTCTTC.

The chain has TRBV6-6 and TRBJ1-6; no clear D. This CDR3 spans 15 amino acids. V was trimmed by 2 bases and J by 8 bases, leaving 13 bases between them. Germline V gene sequence: CDR1 MNHNY, CDR2 SVGAGI (reference sequence). The chain's CDR3 is CASSYIRVRDSPLHF. The CDR3 nucleotides read TGTGCCAGCAGTTACATTCGAGTTAGGGATTCACCCCTCCACTTT.

The rearrangement uses TRBV5-1 and TRBJ2-1; 8 bases are a match to TRBD2. Trimming cost V 0 bases and J 9 bases; bases outside gene matches: 8. The CDR3 contains 15 residues. Germline assignment: CDR1 SGHRS and CDR2 YFSETQ. CDR3 in DNA: TGCGCCAGCAGCTTGGCGCGGGGGGAACGAAGTGAGCAGTTCTTC. Its protein is CASSLARGERSEQFF.

The V and J genes are TRBV11-2 and TRBJ1-1; D gene ambiguous. The CDR3 runs 13 residues. The germline V and J ends were trimmed by 3 bases and 2 bases, with 7 bases remaining between them. Germline CDR1 SGHAT, CDR2 FQNNGV. CDR3 in amino acids: CASSFNRNTEAFF. In DNA, the CDR3 is TGTGCCAGCAGCTTCAACAGAAACACTGAAGCTTTCTTT.

This clone came up a few times. The chain employs TRBV19 and TRBJ1-5; D is unresolved. CDR3 length equals 16 residues. Looked up from germline, CDR1 is LNHDA and CDR2 is SQIVND (reference sequence). Deletions cut 1 base from V and 0 bases from J, with 10 bases between. CDR3 region: CASSIGAAHSNQPQHF. The DNA for the CDR3 is TGTGCCAGTAGTATAGGGGCAGCCCATAGCAATCAGCCCCAGCATTTT.

The chain recombines TRBV30 with TRBJ2-2; D possibly corresponds to TRBD1 (6 bases). The CDR3 covers 17 residues. Trimming took 5 bases from V and 5 from J, leaving 24 bases between them. Per the germline V gene, CDR1 is GTSNPN and CDR2 is SVGIG (reference sequence). DNA of the CDR3: TGTGCCTGGGGACCCTTCCTCACAGGGAAAGGGACCGGGGAGCTGTTTTTT. This gives the protein CAWGPFLTGKGTGELFF.

The gene calls are TRBV10-3 and TRBJ2-3; 8 bases agree with TRBD2. The ends lost 7 bases at V and 4 bases at J; junction bases unmatched: 10. The CDR3 covers 15 residues. Germline loops: CDR1 ENHRY, CDR2 SYGVKD. The CDR3 bases are TGTGCCATCACCCCCGGGGGGGGCGTCGCAGATACGCAGTATTTT. Translating gives CAITPGGGVADTQYF.

The chain employs TRBV18 and TRBJ2-6; 7 positions agree with TRBD2. With 1 base clipped from V and 0 bases from J, the junction kept 3 bases outside the gene matches. Germline CDR1 is KGHSH and CDR2 is LQKENI. This CDR3 region has 17 residues. The CDR3 spells CASSPQGGDSGANVLTF. The DNA for the CDR3 is TGTGCCAGCTCACCACAGGGAGGGGACTCTGGGGCCAACGTCCTGACTTTC.

The V and J genes are TRBV30 and TRBJ1-1; a possible D gene is TRBD1 (5 bases). The CDR3 is 12 residues long. The V and J ends lost 5 bases and 7 bases respectively, with 14 bases between them. Germline CDR1 GTSNPN, CDR2 SVGIG (reference sequence). In DNA, the CDR3 is TGTGCCTGGGGGACCCAAGTAAGTGAAGCTTTCTTT. Translation: CAWGTQVSEAFF.

This chain uses TRBV20-1 with TRBJ2-3; no firm D call. Germline V gene sequence: CDR1 DFQATT, CDR2 SNEGSKA (reference sequence). The V end lost 3 bases, the J end lost 8 bases, and 6 bases lay between the germline ends. The CDR3 is made up of 10 amino acids. The CDR3 DNA reads TGCAGTGCTAGTAAGGGTACGCAGTATTTT. It encodes CSASKGTQYF.

This clone was seen more than once but under ten times. The J gene is TRBJ2-7, the V gene TRBV4-2, with a weak D call TRBD1 (5 bases). The V gene's germline CDR1 is LGHNA and CDR2 YNFKEQ. The germline V and J ends were trimmed by 2 bases and 8 bases, with 22 bases remaining between them. The CDR3 consists of 16 residues. CDR3 loop: CASSQNSDTLIQKQYF. The CDR3 nucleotides read TGTGCCAGCAGCCAAAATTCGGACACCCTTATTCAGAAGCAGTACTTC.